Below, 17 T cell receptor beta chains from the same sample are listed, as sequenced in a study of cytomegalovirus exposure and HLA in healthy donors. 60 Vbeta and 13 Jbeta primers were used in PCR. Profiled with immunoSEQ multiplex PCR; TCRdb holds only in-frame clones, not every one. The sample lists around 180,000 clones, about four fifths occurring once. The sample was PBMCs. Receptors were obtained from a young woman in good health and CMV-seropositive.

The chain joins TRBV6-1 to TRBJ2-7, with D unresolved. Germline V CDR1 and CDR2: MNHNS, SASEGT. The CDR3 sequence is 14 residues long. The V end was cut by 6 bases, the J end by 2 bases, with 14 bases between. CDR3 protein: CASSPRLDAYEQYF. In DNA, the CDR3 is TGTGCCAGCAGCCCGCGGCTAGATGCCTACGAGCAGTACTTC.

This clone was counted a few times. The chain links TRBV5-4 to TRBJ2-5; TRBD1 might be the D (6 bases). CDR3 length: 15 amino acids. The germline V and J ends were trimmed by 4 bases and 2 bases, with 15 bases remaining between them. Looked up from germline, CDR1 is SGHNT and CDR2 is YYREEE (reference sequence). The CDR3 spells CASSGNRARQETQYF. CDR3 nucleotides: TGTGCCAGCAGCGGTAACAGGGCCCGACAAGAGACCCAGTACTTC.

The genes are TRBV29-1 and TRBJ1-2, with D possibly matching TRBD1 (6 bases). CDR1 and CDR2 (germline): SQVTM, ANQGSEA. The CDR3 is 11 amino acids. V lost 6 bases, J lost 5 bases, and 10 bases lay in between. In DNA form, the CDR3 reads TGCAGCGTCAGGGGAGAATATGGCTACACCTTC. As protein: CSVRGEYGYTF.

This CDR3 is CASSPLAALVQETQYF. DNA of the CDR3: TGTGCCAGCAGTCCTCTAGCGGCCCTCGTACAAGAGACCCAGTACTTC. V usage is TRBV27 and J usage is TRBJ2-5, with TRBD2 matching 7 bases. The V gene end was trimmed by 5 bases and the J gene end by 2 bases; junction bases not matched to a gene: 11. In germline, CDR1 is MNHEY, CDR2 SMNVEV (reference sequence). CDR3 length: 16 residues.

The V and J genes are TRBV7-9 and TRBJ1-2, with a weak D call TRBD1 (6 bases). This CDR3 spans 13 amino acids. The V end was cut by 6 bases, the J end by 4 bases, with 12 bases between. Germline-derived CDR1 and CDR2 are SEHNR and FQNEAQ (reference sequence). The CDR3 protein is CASRTTGSYGYTF. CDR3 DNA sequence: TGTGCCAGCAGGACTACAGGGAGCTATGGCTACACCTTC.

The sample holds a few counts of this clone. The CDR3 region is CASSQPGTPEAFF. CDR3 coding DNA: TGTGCCAGCAGCCAACCAGGGACACCAGAAGCTTTCTTT. This chain joins TRBV6-5 and TRBJ1-1, with D possibly matching TRBD1 (6 bases). Germline CDR1 reads MNHEY; CDR2 reads SVGAGI. The CDR3 runs 13 residues. The V end lost 6 bases, the J end lost 8 bases, and 16 bases lay between the germline ends.

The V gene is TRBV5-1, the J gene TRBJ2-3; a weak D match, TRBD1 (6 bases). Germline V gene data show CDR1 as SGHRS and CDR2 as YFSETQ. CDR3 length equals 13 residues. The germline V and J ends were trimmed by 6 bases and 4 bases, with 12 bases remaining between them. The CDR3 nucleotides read TGCGCCAGCACCTTAACAGGGTCAGATACGCAGTATTTT. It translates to CASTLTGSDTQYF.

The CDR3 here is CASSLSTTFLNYGYTF. The CDR3 region has the DNA TGTGCCAGCTCACTATCCACCACATTCCTTAACTATGGCTACACCTTC. The V call is TRBV18, the J call TRBJ1-2, with no clear D. V dropped 4 bases and J dropped 1 base, with 16 bases sitting between them. Germline CDR1 KGHSH, CDR2 LQKENI. The CDR3 is 16 residues long.

CDR3 nucleotides: TGTGCCAGCATCAAGGATTTGGGGAGATCTGAAAAACTGTTTTTT. The encoded protein is CASIKDLGRSEKLFF. The chain couples TRBV28 to TRBJ1-4; D ambiguous. Germline values: CDR1 MDHEN, CDR2 SYDVKM. V gave up 7 bases and J gave up 7 bases, with 19 bases separating them. The CDR3 runs 15 residues. The full variable domain, its missing parts supplied by reference TRBV28 and TRBJ1-4, is DVKVTQSSRYLVKRTGEKVFLECVQDMDHENMFWYRQDPGLGLRLIYFSYDVKMKEKGDIPEGYSVSREKKERFSLILESASTNQTSMYLCASIKDLGRSEKLFFGSGTQLSVL.

The CDR3 DNA follows: TGTGCCAGCACTCTTGGTAGGGGGCCACGGGGGTCACCCCTCCACTTT. It is translated as CASTLGRGPRGSPLHF. This sequence joins TRBV2 and TRBJ1-6; 7 bases agree with TRBD1. The germline V gene has CDR1 SNHLY and CDR2 FYNNEI. The CDR3 is made up of 16 amino acids. The V and J ends lost 7 bases and 10 bases, in that order; junction bases with no gene match: 16. The entire variable domain, with the rest obtained from reference TRBV2 and TRBJ1-6, is as follows: EPEVTQTPSHQVTQMGQEVILRCVPISNHLYFYWYRQILGQKVEFLVSFYNNEISEKSEIFDDQFSVERPDGSNFTLKIRSTKLEDSAMYFCASTLGRGPRGSPLHFGNGTRLTVT.

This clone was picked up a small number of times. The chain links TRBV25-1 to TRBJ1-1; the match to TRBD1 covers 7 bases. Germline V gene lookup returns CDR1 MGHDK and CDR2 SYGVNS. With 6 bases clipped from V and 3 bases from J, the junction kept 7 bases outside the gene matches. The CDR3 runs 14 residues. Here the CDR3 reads CASRETGYHTEAFF. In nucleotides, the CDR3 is TGTGCCAGCAGGGAGACAGGGTATCACACTGAAGCTTTCTTT.

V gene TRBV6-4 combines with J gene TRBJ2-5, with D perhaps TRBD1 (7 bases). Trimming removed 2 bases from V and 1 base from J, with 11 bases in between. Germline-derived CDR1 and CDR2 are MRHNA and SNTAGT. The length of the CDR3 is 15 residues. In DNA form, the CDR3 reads TGTGCCAGCAGTGACGCGGGGACAGCCCAAGAGACCCAGTACTTC. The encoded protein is CASSDAGTAQETQYF.

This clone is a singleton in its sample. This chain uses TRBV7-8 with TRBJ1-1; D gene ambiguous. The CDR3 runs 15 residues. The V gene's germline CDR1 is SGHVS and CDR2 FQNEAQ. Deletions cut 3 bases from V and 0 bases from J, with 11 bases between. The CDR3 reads CASSFPDILNTEAFF. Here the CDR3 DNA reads TGTGCCAGCAGCTTCCCCGACATCTTGAACACTGAAGCTTTCTTT.

CDR3: CASSDEARPTYEQYF. The CDR3 coding sequence is TGTGCCAGCAGTGACGAGGCTAGACCGACCTACGAGCAGTACTTC. The chain is built from TRBV6-4 and TRBJ2-7; D ambiguous. Trimming cost V 2 bases and J 2 bases, with 13 bases left between them. The CDR3 is made up of 15 amino acids. The germline V gene encodes CDR1 MRHNA and CDR2 SNTAGT.

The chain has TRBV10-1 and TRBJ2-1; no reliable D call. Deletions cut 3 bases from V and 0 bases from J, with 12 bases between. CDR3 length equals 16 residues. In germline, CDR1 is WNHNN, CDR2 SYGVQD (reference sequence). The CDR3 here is CASSDRALSSYNEQFF. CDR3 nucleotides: TGCGCCAGCAGTGATCGAGCCCTGAGCTCCTACAATGAGCAGTTCTTC.

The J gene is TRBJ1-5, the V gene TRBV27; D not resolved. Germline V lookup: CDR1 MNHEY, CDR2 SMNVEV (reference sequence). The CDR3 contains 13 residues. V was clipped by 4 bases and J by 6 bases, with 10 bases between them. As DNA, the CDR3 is TGTGCCAGCAGTTCGGGGTCCCCTCAGCCCCAGCATTTT. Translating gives CASSSGSPQPQHF.

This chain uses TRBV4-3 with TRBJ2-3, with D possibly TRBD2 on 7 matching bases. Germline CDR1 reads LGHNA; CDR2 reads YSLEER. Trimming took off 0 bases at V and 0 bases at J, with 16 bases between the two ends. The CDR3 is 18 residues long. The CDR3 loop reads CASSQEGASGPSTDTQYF. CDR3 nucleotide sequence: TGCGCCAGCAGCCAAGAGGGGGCTAGCGGCCCTAGCACAGATACGCAGTATTTT.